A selection of T cell receptor beta chains follows, all from one sample in a study of T cells after yellow fever vaccination. A single record per CDR3 protein comes from TCRdb applying MiXCR to the 5' RACE reads. The sample yields around 600,000 distinct CDR3 sequences, around 12% seen once. The specimen was PBMCs, collected on the day of the yellow fever booster vaccination. All receptors derive from a young man who received the YFV17D yellow fever vaccine. The CDR3 runs from the conserved cysteine through the conserved F or W. The D gene is left open where the match is weak. Only some rows state a clone size, as once, few, many or a class for expanded clones.

.,TRBJ2-1,TRBD1,16,TRBV7-9,CASSHRVGGANNEQFF,TGTGCCAGCAGCCATCGAGTAGGGGGCGCGAACAATGAGCAGTTCTTC
once,TRBJ2-1,TRBD2,15,TRBV6-1,CASVLVWAGEREQFF,TGTGCCAGCGTCCTTGTGTGGGCGGGAGAAAGAGAGCAGTTCTTC
few,TRBJ2-1,TRBD2,17,TRBV12-3/TRBV12-4,CASSLPSSGIGYYEQFF,TGTGCCAGCAGTTTACCCTCTAGCGGGATCGGTTACTATGAGCAGTTCTTC
.,TRBJ2-3,TRBD2,15,TRBV7-2,CASTRGREATDTQYF,TGTGCCAGCACCCGAGGGCGGGAGGCCACAGATACGCAGTATTTT
.,TRBJ2-5,TRBD2,13,TRBV5-1,CASDHGGNEAQYF,TGCGCCAGCGATCACGGGGGGAACGAGGCCCAGTACTTC
.,TRBJ2-1,TRBD1,16,TRBV5-1,CASSALTGGFNIEQFF,TGCGCCAGCAGCGCTCTAACAGGGGGATTTAATATTGAGCAGTTCTTC
.,TRBJ2-7,.,12,TRBV20-1,CSVRSAAREQYF,TGCAGTGTCAGGTCCGCGGCGCGGGAGCAGTACTTC
.,TRBJ1-1,.,14,TRBV4-1,CASSQRRGGAEAFF,TGCGCCAGCAGCCAGCGCAGGGGAGGCGCTGAAGCTTTCTTT
.,TRBJ1-3,.,14,TRBV11-2,CASGGMDSGNTIYF,TGTGCCAGCGGCGGGATGGACTCTGGAAACACCATATATTTT
few,TRBJ2-1,TRBD2,16,TRBV6-5,CASSYVAGGLDNEQFF,TGTGCCAGCAGTTACGTAGCGGGAGGGCTAGACAATGAGCAGTTCTTC
few,TRBJ2-7,TRBD2,15,TRBV5-1,CASSMGLAGAYEQYF,TGCGCCAGCAGTATGGGACTAGCGGGAGCCTACGAGCAGTACTTC
few,TRBJ2-3,.,15,TRBV4-3,CASSRGDGNTDTQYF,TGCGCCAGCAGCCGAGGGGACGGCAACACAGATACGCAGTATTTT
many,TRBJ2-1,.,17,TRBV5-1,CASSFPPSVMSYNEQFF,TGCGCCAGCAGCTTTCCCCCGTCAGTCATGTCCTACAATGAGCAGTTCTTC
.,TRBJ2-1,.,13,TRBV5-1,CASSLELGDEQFF,TGCGCCAGCAGCTTAGAACTGGGTGATGAGCAGTTCTTC
.,TRBJ1-2,.,13,TRBV29-1,CSNHIPVRDGYTF,TGCAGTAACCACATCCCCGTGAGGGACGGCTACACCTTC
.,TRBJ2-4,.,16,TRBV28,CASSSPGKGAKNIQYF,TGTGCCAGCAGTTCCCCAGGGAAGGGGGCCAAAAACATTCAGTACTTC
.,TRBJ2-5,.,14,TRBV21-1,CASSERGGVETQYF,TGTGCCAGCAGCGAAAGGGGGGGCGTAGAGACCCAGTACTTC
.,TRBJ2-7,.,11,TRBV6-2/TRBV6-3,CASRLGDEQYF,TGTGCCAGCAGACTAGGCGACGAGCAGTACTTC
many,TRBJ2-1,.,15,TRBV3-1,CASSLPRGITNEQFF,TGTGCCAGCAGCCTCCCTCGAGGGATCACCAATGAGCAGTTCTTC
few,TRBJ2-1,TRBD2,17,TRBV7-3,CASSFWSKAGVNNEQFF,TGTGCCAGCAGCTTTTGGAGTAAGGCGGGAGTGAACAATGAGCAGTTCTTC
few,TRBJ2-7,.,13,TRBV21-1,CASSKVPQAPRYF,TGTGCCAGCAGCAAAGTCCCACAGGCCCCTAGGTACTTC
.,TRBJ2-1,TRBD2,15,TRBV29-1,CSVEKGLAGRNEQFF,TGCAGCGTTGAAAAAGGACTAGCGGGGAGGAATGAGCAGTTCTTC
few,TRBJ2-7,TRBD2,15,TRBV3-1,CASSQETSGADEQYF,TGTGCCAGCAGCCAGGAGACTAGCGGGGCGGACGAGCAGTACTTC